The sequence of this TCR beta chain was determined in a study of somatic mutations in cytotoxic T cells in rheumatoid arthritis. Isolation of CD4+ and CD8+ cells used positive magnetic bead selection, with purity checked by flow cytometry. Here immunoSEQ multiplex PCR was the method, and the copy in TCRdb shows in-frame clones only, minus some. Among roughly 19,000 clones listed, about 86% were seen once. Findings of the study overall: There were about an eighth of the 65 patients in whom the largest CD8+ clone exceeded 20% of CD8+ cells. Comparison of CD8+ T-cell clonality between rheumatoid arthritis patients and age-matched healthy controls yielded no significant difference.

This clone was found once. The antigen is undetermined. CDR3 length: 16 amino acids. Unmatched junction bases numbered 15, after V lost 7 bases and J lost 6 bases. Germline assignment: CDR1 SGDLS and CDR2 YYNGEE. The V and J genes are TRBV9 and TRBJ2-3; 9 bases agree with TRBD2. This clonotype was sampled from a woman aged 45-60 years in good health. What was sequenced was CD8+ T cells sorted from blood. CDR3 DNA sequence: TGTGCCAGCTCCCGGGTGGGGAGCGGGGGGTCGGATACGCAGTATTTT. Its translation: CASSRVGSGGSDTQYF.